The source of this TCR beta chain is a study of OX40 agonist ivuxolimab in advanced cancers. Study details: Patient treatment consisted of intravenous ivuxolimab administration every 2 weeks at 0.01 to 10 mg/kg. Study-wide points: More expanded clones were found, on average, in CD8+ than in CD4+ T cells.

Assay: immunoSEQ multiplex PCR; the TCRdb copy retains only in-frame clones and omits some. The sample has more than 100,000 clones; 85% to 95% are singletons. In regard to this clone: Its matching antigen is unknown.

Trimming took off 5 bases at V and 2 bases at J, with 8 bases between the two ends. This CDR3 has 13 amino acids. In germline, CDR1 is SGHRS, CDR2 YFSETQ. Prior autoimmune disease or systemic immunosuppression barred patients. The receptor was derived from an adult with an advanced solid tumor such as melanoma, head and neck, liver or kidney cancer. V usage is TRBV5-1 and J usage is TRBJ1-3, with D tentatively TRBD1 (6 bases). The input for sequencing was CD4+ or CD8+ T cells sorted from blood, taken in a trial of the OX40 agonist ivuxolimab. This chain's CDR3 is CASSTGPGNTIYF. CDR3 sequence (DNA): TGCGCCAGCAGTACAGGGCCTGGAAACACCATATATTTT.